This T cell receptor (beta chain) is from a study of shared clonotypes between healthy human individuals. Donors had no recently reported acute infections or vaccinations and were HIV-negative. The CDR3 extends over 14 amino acids. Trimming took 0 bases from V and 9 from J; bases not matched to a gene: 5. The germline gives CDR1 MGHRA, CDR2 YSYEKL. Evenly divided among several immunoSEQ plates was the genomic DNA of each subset. Clones were sequenced by immunoSEQ multiplex PCR, and TCRdb holds only the in-frame ones, with some missing. Altogether some 2,000,000 clones are present, around 95% being singletons, with the ten largest covering 0.13%.

The chain combines TRBV4-1 with TRBJ2-1, with 7 bases fitting TRBD2. The TCR originated in a man between 18 and 29 years old in good health. Sequenced material: naive CD4+ T cells sorted from blood. This sample's subset: CD45RA+ positively selected. CDR3 protein: CASSQDRTRFEQFF. The DNA of the CDR3 is TGCGCCAGCAGCCAAGATAGGACTAGGTTTGAGCAGTTCTTC.